The text below deals with one T cell receptor beta chain. Its antigen is unknown. Other DNA sequences in the same sample also yield this CDR3. The data stem from a study of shared clonotypes between healthy human individuals. Study conclusions and caveats: The sharing of about 5% of naive CD4 clonotypes was seen across a few donors. A generally larger estimated richness was seen in naive subsets than in memory subsets.

Only in-frame clones appear in the TCRdb table, and some are missing; sequencing was by immunoSEQ multiplex PCR. The data hold about 1.1 million clones, with roughly 80% observed a single time. This CDR3 contains 11 residues. The germline gives CDR1 DFQATT, CDR2 SNEGSKA (reference sequence). The V gene lost 0 bases and the J gene lost 8 bases, with 4 bases spanning the gap. The J gene is TRBJ2-2, the V gene TRBV20-1; D unresolved. Sequencing was performed on memory CD4+ T cells from PBMCs. Subset noted: CD45RA-negative fraction. This clonotype was sampled from a man aged 18 to 30 in good health. Some clones in this sample may be carry-over from other donors' samples. CDR3 nucleotide sequence: TGCAGTGCTAGAGACGGGGGGGAGCTGTTTTTT. Encoded protein: CSARDGGELFF.